This T cell receptor (beta chain) was profiled in a study of PD-L1 blockade in urothelial cancer. Study as a whole: Males with urothelial cancer arising in the bladder constituted most of the 29 patients. Anywhere from 0 to 3 prior chemotherapy regimens had been received by patients. The researchers analyzed blood 3 weeks (second dose) and 6 weeks after treatment start.

Sequencing was performed with immunoSEQ multiplex PCR; in TCRdb, only in-frame clones are kept and a portion is missing. The table shows about 130,000 clones, with 86% occurring only once. Germline CDR1 SEHNR, CDR2 FQNEAQ (reference sequence). After removal of 5 bases from V and 4 bases from J, the junction contained 4 bases not matched to a gene. The CDR3 is made up of 15 amino acids. The time point here: peripheral blood 6 weeks after treatment start. Enrolled patients showed locally advanced or metastatic urothelial carcinoma. The V call is TRBV7-9, the J call TRBJ2-7, with 14 bases lining up with TRBD2. This TCR was sampled from a man aged 50 to 60 with urothelial cancer. Sequencing was performed on PBMCs, taken around atezolizumab (anti-PD-L1) treatment. CDR3 sequence (DNA): TGTGCCAGCAGCGCAGGGACTAGCGGGAGTTACGAGCAGTACTTC. As protein: CASSAGTSGSYEQYF.